Following are 24 T cell receptor beta chains from one sample sequenced in a study of blood T cell repertoires in COVID-19 (dated by TCRdb to 2018 to 2020). Libraries were prepared through the immunoSEQ multiplex PCR assay. TCRdb's version of the immuneACCESS table is confined to in-frame rearrangements and falls short of the full clone set. An unresolved V gene accounts for under half of the shortfall where checked; the remainder is of unknown origin. A total of approximately 330,000 clones appear in this sample, just over 85% of them only once. Roughly 4.2% of the sample rests with the top ten. The sample comprised PBMCs or T cells enriched from blood (not recorded which). These receptors were collected from a woman aged 35 to 49 with acute COVID-19.

The chain joins TRBV9 to TRBJ1-1, with TRBD1 matching 8 bases. Germline lookup yields CDR1 SGDLS and CDR2 YYNGEE. With V trimmed by 2 bases and J by 3 bases, 9 bases remained unmatched. The CDR3 spans 16 residues. The CDR3 loop is CASSVSGYRGDTEAFF. The CDR3 bases are TGTGCCAGCAGCGTCAGCGGCTACAGGGGGGACACTGAAGCTTTCTTT. The full variable domain, its missing parts supplied by reference TRBV9 and TRBJ1-1, is DSGVTQTPKHLITATGQRVTLRCSPRSGDLSVYWYQQSLDQGLQFLIQYYNGEERAKGNILERFSAQQFPDLHSELNLSSLELGDSALYFCASSVSGYRGDTEAFFGQGTRLTVV.

V usage is TRBV27 and J usage is TRBJ1-1; D unresolved. This CDR3 has 14 amino acids. Germline CDR1 MNHEY, CDR2 SMNVEV (reference sequence). Trimming left V 3 bases short and J 2 bases short, with 10 bases between. CDR3 sequence reads: CASSFSGVNTEAFF. The CDR3 bases are TGTGCCAGCAGTTTTAGCGGGGTAAACACTGAAGCTTTCTTT.

This chain connects TRBV5-4 to TRBJ2-3; the match to TRBD1 covers 9 bases. Per germline, CDR1 SGHNT and CDR2 YYREEE (reference sequence). CDR3 length equals 16 residues. Trimming at V came to 1 base and at J to 4 bases, leaving 7 bases not matched to a gene. The CDR3 region is CASSLKGTGSADTQYF. Here the CDR3 DNA reads TGTGCCAGCAGCTTGAAAGGGACAGGGTCAGCAGATACGCAGTATTTT.

J is TRBJ1-2 and V is TRBV19; no clear D. The CDR3 length is 14 residues. The germline V gene has CDR1 LNHDA and CDR2 SQIVND (reference sequence). V lost 2 bases, J lost 5 bases, and 12 bases lay in between. The CDR3 region is CASSIKILGYGYTF. CDR3 bases: TGTGCCAGTAGTATAAAGATCCTCGGTTATGGCTACACCTTC.

The chain recombines TRBV7-9 with TRBJ1-2, with TRBD1 matching 8 bases. This CDR3 has 12 residues. Germline loops: CDR1 SEHNR, CDR2 FQNEAQ (reference sequence). The trim removed 1 base at V and 8 bases at J, leaving 0 bases unmatched. The CDR3 DNA sequence: TGTGCCAGCAGCTTAGGGACAGGGGGCTACACCTTC. This gives the protein CASSLGTGGYTF.

J is TRBJ1-1 and V is TRBV27; D gene uncertain. The CDR3 is 14 amino acids. Germline CDR1 reads MNHEY; CDR2 reads SMNVEV (reference sequence). V lost 3 bases and J 2 bases, leaving 10 bases between the germline ends. CDR3 region: CASSFGGSNTEAFF. CDR3 DNA: TGTGCCAGCAGTTTCGGAGGTTCAAACACTGAAGCTTTCTTT.

The V and J genes are TRBV10-3 and TRBJ1-1, with no clear D. This CDR3 spans 13 amino acids. Germline CDR1 reads ENHRY; CDR2 reads SYGVKD. V lost 6 bases and J 1 base, leaving 9 bases between the germline ends. The CDR3 here is CAIRRERNTEAFF. CDR3 coding DNA: TGTGCCATCAGGCGGGAGAGGAACACTGAAGCTTTCTTT.

The chain is built from TRBV4-2 and TRBJ2-5, with 7 bases that match TRBD2. Germline CDR1 and CDR2: LGHNA and YNFKEQ. This CDR3 is 14 amino acids long. The ends lost 5 bases at V and 2 bases at J; junction bases unmatched: 5. The CDR3 region has the DNA TGTGCCAGCAGCTCAAGCGGGGCACAAGAGACCCAGTACTTC. Protein sequence: CASSSSGAQETQYF.

The chain joins TRBV11-2 to TRBJ2-7; 14 bases line up with TRBD2. CDR1 SGHAT and CDR2 FQNNGV come from the germline V gene. There are 18 residues in the CDR3. V dropped 5 bases and J dropped 5; count of bases not matched to a gene: 14. CDR3 in amino acids: CASSVAGLAGVFGDEQYF. For the CDR3, the DNA is TGTGCCAGCAGCGTCGCGGGACTAGCGGGAGTCTTTGGCGACGAGCAGTACTTC.

This clone was counted once. The rearrangement uses TRBV12-5 and TRBJ1-2; D unresolved. Trimming stripped 5 bases from V and 8 bases from J, with 21 bases between. Germline V lookup: CDR1 LGHNT, CDR2 FRNRAP. This CDR3 contains 15 residues. DNA for the CDR3: TGTGCTAGTGGTCCACGCCGTAGAGAGGCTGGCGGCTACACCTTC. It translates to CASGPRRREAGGYTF.

The rearrangement links TRBV3-1 (or the pseudogene TRBV3-2) to TRBJ1-1; D not certain. Trimming removed 8 bases at V and 0 bases at J, with 10 bases between. The CDR3 has 13 residues. Germline V gene lookup returns CDR1 LGHDT and CDR2 YNNKEL (reference sequence). In DNA form, the CDR3 reads TGTGCCAGCGAAGACGGGTTGAACACTGAAGCTTTCTTT. The encoded protein is CASEDGLNTEAFF.

This chain joins TRBV9 and TRBJ1-2; D might be TRBD1 (5 bases). Germline V gene lookup returns CDR1 SGDLS and CDR2 YYNGEE. The CDR3 extends over 14 amino acids. Trimming shortened V by 4 bases and J by 8 bases, and 18 bases separated the two germline ends. As DNA, the CDR3 is TGTGCCAGCAGCTTATCGACAGTTTTGGACGGCTACACCTTC. Its protein is CASSLSTVLDGYTF.

V and J are TRBV7-9 and TRBJ2-3; D might be TRBD1 (5 bases). V was shortened by 1 base and J by 2 bases, with 10 bases between the two germline ends. CDR1 and CDR2 from the germline V gene are SEHNR and FQNEAQ (reference sequence). The CDR3 length is 15 residues. This CDR3 is CASSLDGASTDTQYF. CDR3 nucleotide sequence: TGTGCCAGCAGCTTAGATGGGGCCTCCACAGATACGCAGTATTTT.

V usage is TRBV7-2 and J usage is TRBJ2-4; D is perhaps TRBD1 (6 bases). Trimming shortened V by 6 bases and J by 0 bases, and 15 bases separated the two germline ends. The CDR3 sequence is 16 residues long. Per germline, CDR1 SGHTA and CDR2 FQGNSA. The CDR3: CASSSGVGLAKNIQYF. CDR3 nucleotides: TGTGCCAGCAGTTCAGGGGTGGGCTTAGCCAAAAACATTCAGTACTTC.

This clone occurred once. The rearrangement links TRBV28 to TRBJ1-2; perhaps TRBD1 as D (6 bases). Trimming removed 6 bases at V and 7 bases at J, with 18 bases between. The CDR3 is 14 residues long. CDR1 MDHEN and CDR2 SYDVKM come from the germline V gene. The CDR3 reads CASRTTGRLAGYTF. Here the CDR3 DNA reads TGTGCCAGCAGGACCACAGGGCGTTTGGCTGGCTACACCTTC.

The V gene is TRBV3-1 (or the pseudogene TRBV3-2), the J gene TRBJ2-2; perhaps TRBD2 as D (7 bases). This CDR3 contains 18 residues. Germline V gene sequence: CDR1 LGHDT, CDR2 YNNKEL (reference sequence). Trimming stripped 2 bases from V and 4 bases from J, with 20 bases between. The CDR3 reads CASSQWTSGGRSTGELFF. The DNA of the CDR3 is TGTGCCAGCAGCCAATGGACCTCGGGGGGCCGGAGCACCGGGGAGCTGTTTTTT.

V gene TRBV4-1 combines with J gene TRBJ2-7; maybe TRBD1 (7 bases). Per germline, CDR1 MGHRA and CDR2 YSYEKL. The CDR3 has 16 amino acids. V lost 0 bases and J lost 1, with 13 bases in between. CDR3: CASSQDCGTESYEQYF. The CDR3 coding sequence is TGCGCCAGCAGCCAAGATTGCGGGACAGAATCCTACGAGCAGTACTTC.

This clone came up once. V gene TRBV6-5 combines with J gene TRBJ2-5; D may be TRBD2 (5 bases). The V gene lost 0 bases and the J gene lost 0 bases, with 11 bases spanning the gap. The CDR3 is made up of 16 amino acids. Germline assignment: CDR1 MNHEY and CDR2 SVGAGI. CDR3 protein: CASSYSRPGNQETQYF. In nucleotides, the CDR3 is TGTGCCAGCAGTTACTCGAGACCGGGAAACCAAGAGACCCAGTACTTC.

This chain connects TRBV6-5 to TRBJ1-1; D perhaps matches TRBD1 (5 bases). V lost 1 base and J 11 bases, leaving 14 bases between the germline ends. The CDR3 spans 13 residues. The germline CDR1 and CDR2 sequences are MNHEY and SVGAGI. CDR3 loop: CASSYWGGVVAFF. CDR3 nucleotides: TGTGCCAGCAGTTACTGGGGGGGTGTGGTTGCTTTCTTT.

The chain joins TRBV2 to TRBJ2-2; TRBD2 agrees at 11 bases. This CDR3 has 17 residues. In germline, CDR1 is SNHLY, CDR2 FYNNEI. Trimming at V came to 2 bases and at J to 3 bases, leaving 5 bases not matched to a gene. The CDR3 spells CASSETRLAGHTGELFF. As DNA, the CDR3 is TGTGCCAGCAGTGAAACGCGACTAGCGGGACACACCGGGGAGCTGTTTTTT.

This rearrangement joins TRBV29-1 to TRBJ1-2; 8 bases line up with TRBD1. This CDR3 contains 11 residues. CDR1 is SQVTM and CDR2 is ANQGSEA in the germline V gene. Unmatched junction bases numbered 5, after V lost 1 base and J lost 13 bases. DNA of the CDR3: TGCAGCGTTGAAGGGACAGGGTACGCCACCTTC. Protein sequence: CSVEGTGYATF.

CDR3 DNA sequence: TGTGCCAGCCGGACGGACATTAATGAAAAACTGTTTTTT. Protein sequence: CASRTDINEKLFF. This rearrangement joins TRBV18 to TRBJ1-4, with a possible D match to TRBD1 (5 bases). The V gene's germline CDR1 is KGHSH and CDR2 LQKENI. The CDR3 contains 13 residues. Trimming left V 8 bases short and J 4 bases short, with 11 bases between.

In DNA, the CDR3 is TGTGCCAGCAGTGACGGTAGCGGGTACAATGAGCAGTTCTTC. Amino acids: CASSDGSGYNEQFF. The chain couples TRBV6-4 to TRBJ2-1; 7 positions agree with TRBD2. CDR3 length: 14 amino acids. J gave up 4 bases and V 2 bases, and 2 bases lay outside the gene matches. From germline, CDR1 is MRHNA and CDR2 SNTAGT.

The V and J genes are TRBV4-2 and TRBJ1-1; D possibly corresponds to TRBD1 (6 bases). The CDR3 consists of 16 residues. The V gene lost 0 bases and the J gene lost 3 bases, with 14 bases spanning the gap. Per the germline V gene, CDR1 is LGHNA and CDR2 is YNFKEQ. In DNA, the CDR3 is TGTGCCAGCAGCCAAGATTCAGGGGTATCGGACACTGAAGCTTTCTTT. Its protein product is CASSQDSGVSDTEAFF.